This TCR beta chain was profiled in a study of T cell changes during pregnancy in multiple sclerosis. The CDR3 contains 16 residues. The germline V gene has CDR1 MDHEN and CDR2 SYDVKM. V dropped 7 bases and J dropped 2; count of bases not matched to a gene: 11. Sequencing was performed with immunoSEQ multiplex PCR; in TCRdb, only in-frame clones are kept and a portion is missing. The profile shows about 80,000 clones, around 90% of them singletons. This TCR came from a female donor with multiple sclerosis, enrolled in a pregnancy study. The rearrangement links TRBV28 to TRBJ2-1; TRBD1 aligns across 7 bases. Specimen: peripheral blood, collected before pregnancy. CDR3 nucleotide sequence: TGTGCCAGCATTGCCCGCGGACAGGCGCCCTACAATGAGCAGTTCTTC. Amino acids: CASIARGQAPYNEQFF.